Below are 18 T cell receptor beta chains sequenced from a single sample in a study of blood T cells in healthy people across ages. The authors ran a second PCR of about 7 to 12 cycles using a sample-barcoded 5' primer and a J-beta primer mix. TCRdb re-analysed the 5' RACE reads in MiXCR, keeping a single row per CDR3 protein. The sample has 1,300,000 or so distinct CDR3 sequences; 59% are singletons. The sequencing sample was made of blood. The receptors shown here come from a young man in good health.

For the CDR3, the DNA is TGTGCCAGCAGCTCCGGGCGGGGAGTAAGGTACGAGCAGTACTTC. Translating gives CASSSGRGVRYEQYF. The V call is TRBV7-9, the J call TRBJ2-7; D is possibly TRBD2 (6 bases). Germline lookup yields CDR1 SEHNR and CDR2 FQNEAQ (reference sequence). Deletions cut 4 bases from V and 4 bases from J, with 17 bases between. The CDR3 has 15 residues.

This rearrangement joins TRBV4-3 to TRBJ2-5; 8 bases line up with TRBD1. This CDR3 comprises 19 residues. Germline lookup yields CDR1 LGHNA and CDR2 YSLEER. The junction had 19 bases not matched to a gene; V was cut back by 3 bases and J by 4 bases. The CDR3 loop is CASSHSSSRQGAPSETQYF. The CDR3 bases are TGCGCCAGCAGCCACTCCTCCTCTCGGCAGGGGGCACCGTCAGAGACCCAGTACTTC.

V gene TRBV12-3 or TRBV12-4 combines with J gene TRBJ2-5, with a possible D match to TRBD1 (5 bases). TRBJ2-7 explains the end of the DNA better; the J call may be wrong. The CDR3 has 12 residues. CDR3 residues: CASGANYYEQYF. The CDR3 DNA reads as TGTGCCAGCGGGGCCAACTACTACGAGCAGTACTTC.

The V call is TRBV14, the J call TRBJ1-2; 9 bases agree with TRBD1. This CDR3 comprises 15 residues. The V gene's germline CDR1 is SGHDN and CDR2 FVKESK. The junction had 9 bases not matched to a gene; V was cut back by 4 bases and J by 6 bases. The CDR3 DNA follows: TGTGCCAGCAGCCCTGTGTCCGGGACAGGGAATGGCTACACCTTC. This sequence encodes CASSPVSGTGNGYTF.

The V call is TRBV28, the J call TRBJ2-3; D is perhaps TRBD1 or TRBD2 (6 bases each). The ends were cut back, 6 bases at V and 0 bases at J, with 13 bases in the middle. CDR3 length: 15 amino acids. Germline V gives CDR1 MDHEN, CDR2 SYDVKM. The CDR3 DNA follows: TGTGCCAGCAGACGGGGGCTAGACAGCACAGATACGCAGTATTTT. The encoded protein is CASRRGLDSTDTQYF.

This clonotype has more than one count but fewer than ten. This sequence joins TRBV20-1 and TRBJ2-5, with TRBD2 identical over 9 bases. The DNA end lines up better with TRBJ2-7; the J call may be wrong. CDR1 and CDR2 (germline): DFQATT, SNEGSKA (reference sequence). The CDR3 length is 13 residues. In DNA form, the CDR3 reads TGCAGTGCTAGAGGCGGGAGGGCCTACGAGCAGTACTTC. As protein: CSARGGRAYEQYF.

The chain carries TRBV29-1 and TRBJ1-1; weak D call: TRBD1 (5 bases). The CDR3 extends over 13 amino acids. Germline V gene data show CDR1 as SQVTM and CDR2 as ANQGSEA. V lost 2 bases, J lost 6 bases, and 13 bases lay in between. CDR3 sequence (DNA): TGCAGCGTTGAAACCCAGGGTATACCTGAAGCTTTCTTT. Amino acids: CSVETQGIPEAFF.

The chain employs TRBV15 and TRBJ1-2; the match to TRBD1 covers 7 bases. The CDR3 has 14 residues. J gave up 1 base and V 5 bases, and 4 bases lay outside the gene matches. Germline values: CDR1 LNHNV, CDR2 YYDKDF (reference sequence). CDR3 sequence reads: CATSAGTDNYGYTF. CDR3 DNA sequence: TGTGCCACCAGCGCCGGGACAGATAACTATGGCTACACCTTC. Based on the CDR3 plus reference TRBV15 and TRBJ1-2, the full variable domain is DAMVIQNPRYQVTQFGKPVTLSCSQTLNHNVMYWYQQKSSQAPKLLFHYYDKDFNNEADTPDNFQSRRPNTSFCFLDIRSPGLGDTAMYLCATSAGTDNYGYTFGSGTRLTVV.

The chain employs TRBV6-5 and TRBJ2-5, with a tentative D call TRBD2 (6 bases). The V gene lost 6 bases and the J gene lost 3 bases, with 17 bases spanning the gap. The CDR3 has 15 amino acids. Germline V gene sequence: CDR1 MNHEY, CDR2 SVGAGI. The CDR3 coding sequence is TGTGCCAGCAGAAAGACGGGACTGGCAAAAGAGACCCAGTACTTC. This encodes CASRKTGLAKETQYF.

V and J are TRBV20-1 and TRBJ2-3; no clear D gene. CDR1 is DFQATT and CDR2 is SNEGSKA in the germline V gene (reference sequence). CDR3 size: 14 residues. V was shortened by 0 bases and J by 1 base, with 8 bases between the two germline ends. This CDR3 reads CSARDWLGTDTQYF. In DNA, the CDR3 is TGCAGTGCTAGAGATTGGCTAGGCACAGATACGCAGTATTTT.

This clonotype was counted ten times or more. This chain connects TRBV20-1 to TRBJ2-7, with 7 bases that match TRBD1. In germline, CDR1 is DFQATT, CDR2 SNEGSKA (reference sequence). The CDR3 length is 14 residues. Losses at the gene ends were 5 bases for V and 6 bases for J; bases not matched to a gene: 13. CDR3 residues: CSAPRQGTLGEQYF. The CDR3 DNA sequence: TGCAGTGCTCCCCGACAGGGAACTTTAGGCGAGCAGTACTTC.

Only a few counts were recorded for this clonotype. V usage is TRBV6-2 or TRBV6-3 and J usage is TRBJ1-1, with D perhaps TRBD1 (6 bases). Looked up from germline, CDR1 is MNHEY and CDR2 is SVGEGT. With 8 bases removed from V and 8 bases from J, the gap between germline ends came to 15 bases. CDR3 length: 12 amino acids. The CDR3 sequence: CASGQSSLEAFF. The CDR3 DNA sequence: TGTGCCAGCGGACAGTCCAGTCTCGAAGCTTTCTTT.

This sequence joins TRBV4-1 and TRBJ1-4; D is uncertain. V was pared by 3 bases and J by 5 bases, with 13 bases between. The CDR3 has 15 residues. In germline, CDR1 is MGHRA, CDR2 YSYEKL. CDR3 bases: TGCGCCAGCAGCCATGGACCCAACGGGAATGAAAAACTGTTTTTT. It encodes CASSHGPNGNEKLFF.

The genes are TRBV27 and TRBJ2-5; a possible D gene is TRBD1 (7 bases). The germline V gene encodes CDR1 MNHEY and CDR2 SMNVEV (reference sequence). V lost 7 bases and J 2 bases, leaving 20 bases between the germline ends. CDR3 length equals 16 residues. CDR3 bases: TGTGCCAGCATAAGAGGTCGGGGGACAGCACAAGAGACCCAGTACTTC. Translation gives CASIRGRGTAQETQYF.

The gene calls are TRBV2 and TRBJ2-7, with D perhaps matching TRBD1 (6 bases). The V gene's germline CDR1 is SNHLY and CDR2 FYNNEI. The CDR3 spans 14 residues. V lost 8 bases to trimming and J lost 3 bases, with 17 bases between them. CDR3 loop: CASGSLTGDYEQYF. The CDR3 bases are TGTGCCAGCGGTAGCCTGACAGGTGACTACGAGCAGTACTTC.

In the case of this clonotype: An end of the junction differs from the germline gene, which may be a read error. The gene calls are TRBV5-1 and TRBJ2-1; 15 positions agree with TRBD2. Germline values: CDR1 SGHRS, CDR2 YFSETQ. The CDR3 consists of 15 residues. The CDR3 DNA follows: TGCGCCGGCAGCTGGACTAGCGGGAGGGTGGGCGAGCAGTTCTTC. This codes for CAGSWTSGRVGEQFF.

V and J are TRBV6-1 and TRBJ2-7, with TRBD1 identical over 7 bases. The V gene end was trimmed by 5 bases and the J gene end by 2 bases; junction bases not matched to a gene: 18. This CDR3 comprises 18 residues. Germline loops: CDR1 MNHNS, CDR2 SASEGT. Here the CDR3 reads CASSPFSLTGVAPYEQYF. The CDR3 DNA is TGTGCCAGCAGTCCCTTCTCCCTCACAGGGGTCGCCCCCTACGAGCAGTACTTC.

V gene TRBV4-1 combines with J gene TRBJ1-5; D unresolved. Per germline, CDR1 MGHRA and CDR2 YSYEKL. The CDR3 sequence is 14 residues long. Trimming removed 7 bases at V and 3 bases at J, with 13 bases between. The CDR3 region is CASTFDPVNQPQHF. The CDR3, as DNA: TGCGCCAGCACTTTTGACCCGGTCAATCAGCCCCAGCATTTT.